The 8 T cell receptor beta chains presented below share a single source sample, sequenced in a study of OX40 agonist ivuxolimab in advanced cancers. Method: immunoSEQ multiplex PCR; TCRdb's copy keeps in-frame clones and lacks some. This sample has 50,000 or so clones, with roughly 90% found just once. The sequencing used CD4+ or CD8+ T cells sorted from blood, collected in a trial of the OX40 agonist ivuxolimab. The origin of the receptors is an adult with an advanced solid tumor such as melanoma, head and neck, liver or kidney cancer.

The rearrangement links TRBV7-9 to TRBJ2-1; D may match TRBD1 or TRBD2 (5 bases each). Deletions cut 5 bases from V and 5 bases from J, with 13 bases between. CDR1 and CDR2 from the germline V gene are SEHNR and FQNEAQ (reference sequence). The CDR3 covers 14 residues. The CDR3 region has the DNA TGTGCCAGCAGCCAAACGGGGCTTGACAATGAGCAGTTCTTC. Protein sequence: CASSQTGLDNEQFF.

The chain has TRBV19 and TRBJ2-6; D unclear. Trimming removed 6 bases from V and 0 bases from J, with 6 bases in between. The CDR3 length is 14 residues. Germline V gives CDR1 LNHDA, CDR2 SQIVND (reference sequence). In nucleotides, the CDR3 is TGTGCCAGTAGGTCATACTCTGGGGCCAACGTCCTGACTTTC. Its protein product is CASRSYSGANVLTF.

This clone came up a few times. The chain employs TRBV27 and TRBJ2-3; D may be TRBD1 (5 bases). V lost 4 bases, J lost 0 bases, and 11 bases lay in between. This CDR3 is 15 amino acids long. Germline loops: CDR1 MNHEY, CDR2 SMNVEV (reference sequence). In DNA, the CDR3 is TGTGCCAGCAGTTCCCCCAGGGAAAGCACAGATACGCAGTATTTT. As protein: CASSSPRESTDTQYF.

This chain joins TRBV2 and TRBJ1-2; weak D call: TRBD1 (5 bases). CDR3 length equals 12 residues. Germline CDR1 and CDR2: SNHLY and FYNNEI. V gave up 4 bases and J gave up 7 bases, with 10 bases separating them. The CDR3 is CASSGGTFGYTF. The CDR3 DNA is TGTGCCAGCAGTGGGGGCACCTTTGGCTACACCTTC.

The V gene is TRBV21-1, the J gene TRBJ2-7. TRBV21-1 has pseudogene status. CDR3 length: 10 residues. The CDR3 sequence is CARGECEQYF. CDR3 in DNA: TGTGCCAGGGGGGAATGCGAGCAGTACTTC.

The genes are TRBV6-1 and TRBJ1-4; tentative D call: TRBD1 (5 bases). This CDR3 has 13 amino acids. Germline values: CDR1 MNHNS, CDR2 SASEGT. Trimming took off 6 bases at V and 3 bases at J, with 8 bases between the two ends. In DNA, the CDR3 is TGTGCCAGCAGGGGACGGGCTAATGAAAAACTGTTTTTT. This encodes CASRGRANEKLFF.

The genes are TRBV5-4 and TRBJ2-3; 7 positions match TRBD1. V was pared by 4 bases and J by 2 bases, with 4 bases of the junction left unmatched. This CDR3 is built from 14 residues. Germline assignment: CDR1 SGHNT and CDR2 YYREEE (reference sequence). The CDR3 spells CASSRGQNTDTQYF. DNA of the CDR3: TGTGCCAGCAGCCGGGGACAGAACACAGATACGCAGTATTTT. Together with reference TRBV5-4 and TRBJ2-3, the CDR3 gives the full variable domain: ETGVTQSPTHLIKTRGQQVTLRCSSQSGHNTVSWYQQALGQGPQFIFQYYREEENGRGNFPPRFSGLQFPNYSSELNVNALELDDSALYLCASSRGQNTDTQYFGPGTRLTVL.

The gene calls are TRBV11-3 and TRBJ1-4; the match to TRBD1 covers 7 bases. This CDR3 comprises 18 residues. Trimming took 5 bases from V and 10 from J; bases not matched to a gene: 22. Germline V gene lookup returns CDR1 SGHNT and CDR2 YENEEA. The DNA for the CDR3 is TGTGCCAGCAGCACAGCCCGACAGGGAAGGGGTGAGAATAGAAAACTGTTTTTT. Its protein is CASSTARQGRGENRKLFF.